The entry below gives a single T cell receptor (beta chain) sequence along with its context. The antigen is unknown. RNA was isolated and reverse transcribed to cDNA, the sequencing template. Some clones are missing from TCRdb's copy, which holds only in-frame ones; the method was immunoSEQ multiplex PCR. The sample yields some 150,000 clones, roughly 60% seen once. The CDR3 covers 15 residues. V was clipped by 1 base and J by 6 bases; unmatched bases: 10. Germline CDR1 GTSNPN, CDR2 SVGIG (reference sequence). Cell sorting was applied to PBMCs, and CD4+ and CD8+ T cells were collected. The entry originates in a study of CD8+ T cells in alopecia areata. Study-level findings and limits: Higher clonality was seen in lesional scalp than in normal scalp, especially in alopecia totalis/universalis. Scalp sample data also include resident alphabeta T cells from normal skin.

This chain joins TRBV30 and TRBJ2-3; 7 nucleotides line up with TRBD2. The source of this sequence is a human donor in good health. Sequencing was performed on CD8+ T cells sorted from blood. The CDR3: CAWSAWGSGSDTQYF. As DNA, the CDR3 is TGTGCCTGGAGTGCGTGGGGTAGCGGGTCCGATACGCAGTATTTT.